The entry below gives a single T cell receptor (beta chain) sequence along with its context. The data were taken from a study of blood T cells in healthy people across ages. Alongside a J-beta primer mix, a sample-barcoded 5' primer served in a second PCR lasting about 7 to 12 cycles. TCRdb reprocessed the 5' RACE reads via MiXCR and lists one record per CDR3 protein. The table includes 850,000 to 1,100,000 distinct CDR3 sequences, 35% to 45% detected once. CDR1 is SGHTA, CDR2 FQGNSA, per germline. The V gene end was trimmed by 7 bases and the J gene end by 8 bases; junction bases not matched to a gene: 9. The CDR3 sequence is 14 residues long.

Sequenced material: blood. J is TRBJ1-4 and V is TRBV7-2; 8 nucleotides align to TRBD1. The clonotype was recovered from a man aged 18 to 35 in good health. In nucleotides, the CDR3 is TGTGCCAGCAACCCCGGACAGGGAGGAGAAAAACTGTTTTTT. Its translation is CASNPGQGGEKLFF.